This is a list of T cell receptor beta chains from one sample in a study of siplizumab effects on memory and regulatory T cells. Assay: immunoSEQ multiplex PCR; the TCRdb copy retains only in-frame clones and omits some. The data hold about 50,000 clones, with about 90% observed a single time. The sequenced sample consisted of naive CD8+ T cells sorted from blood. The receptors stem from a human donor in good health. Each CDR3 is given with its conserved first and last residue. The order of the fields is CDR3 protein, V gene.

CDR3: CASTQGGGLGYTF; V: TRBV2
CDR3: CAISERHLNTEAFF; V: TRBV10-3
CDR3: CASSGGTDTQYF; V: TRBV9
CDR3: CAWSVGEGREQYF; V: TRBV30
CDR3: CAISESTAGVYNEQFF; V: TRBV10-3
CDR3: CASSVFSGDGTDTQYF; V: TRBV9
CDR3: CASSRAGGPLVDEQFF; V: TRBV27
CDR3: CASSEAVLESYGYGYTF; V: TRBV6-1
CDR3: CASSARGRNTEAFF; V: TRBV2
CDR3: CASTNPREPPLHF; V: TRBV25-1
CDR3: CASSLAIEGTLGIF; V: TRBV7-9
CDR3: CASSSGADLTDTQYF; V: TRBV7-9
CDR3: CASSLAGSSYNEQFF; V: TRBV5-6
CDR3: CASSPSGGSGNTIYF; V: TRBV4-1
CDR3: CASSLGGELYEQYF; V: TRBV5-4
CDR3: CASSLGVTGANVLTF; V: TRBV7-9
CDR3: CASSYMVGELFF; V: TRBV6-5
CDR3: CASGEGANVLTF; V: TRBV12-5
CDR3: CAISGAGGAFYEQYF; V: TRBV10-3
CDR3: CASSVSGEVDNEQFF; V: TRBV9
CDR3: CASSSTSGRRDTQYF; V: TRBV7-6
CDR3: CSVFDGSSTGELFF; V: TRBV29-1
CDR3: CASSLGPAAGAGELFF; V: TRBV7-6
CDR3: CASSLFTARSSYEQYF; V: TRBV7-9
CDR3: CASRDDRVYTEAFF; V: TRBV2
CDR3: CATASDRVGNTEAFF; V: TRBV15
CDR3: CASTADSNQPQHF; V: TRBV6-5